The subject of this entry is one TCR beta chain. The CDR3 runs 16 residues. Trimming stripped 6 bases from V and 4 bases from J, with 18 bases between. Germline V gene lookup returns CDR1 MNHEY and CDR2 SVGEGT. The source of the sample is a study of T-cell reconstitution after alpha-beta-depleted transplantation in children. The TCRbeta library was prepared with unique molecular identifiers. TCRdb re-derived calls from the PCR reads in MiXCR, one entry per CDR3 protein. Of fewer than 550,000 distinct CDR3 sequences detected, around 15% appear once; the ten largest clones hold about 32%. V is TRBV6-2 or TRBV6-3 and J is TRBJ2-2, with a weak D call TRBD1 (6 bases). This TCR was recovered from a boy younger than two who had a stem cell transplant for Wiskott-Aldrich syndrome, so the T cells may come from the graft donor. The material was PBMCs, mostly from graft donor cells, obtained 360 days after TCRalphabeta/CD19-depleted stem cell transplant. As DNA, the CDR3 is TGTGCCAGCAGCAAACTTACAGGGTTCGGCACCGGGGAGCTGTTTTTT. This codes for CASSKLTGFGTGELFF.